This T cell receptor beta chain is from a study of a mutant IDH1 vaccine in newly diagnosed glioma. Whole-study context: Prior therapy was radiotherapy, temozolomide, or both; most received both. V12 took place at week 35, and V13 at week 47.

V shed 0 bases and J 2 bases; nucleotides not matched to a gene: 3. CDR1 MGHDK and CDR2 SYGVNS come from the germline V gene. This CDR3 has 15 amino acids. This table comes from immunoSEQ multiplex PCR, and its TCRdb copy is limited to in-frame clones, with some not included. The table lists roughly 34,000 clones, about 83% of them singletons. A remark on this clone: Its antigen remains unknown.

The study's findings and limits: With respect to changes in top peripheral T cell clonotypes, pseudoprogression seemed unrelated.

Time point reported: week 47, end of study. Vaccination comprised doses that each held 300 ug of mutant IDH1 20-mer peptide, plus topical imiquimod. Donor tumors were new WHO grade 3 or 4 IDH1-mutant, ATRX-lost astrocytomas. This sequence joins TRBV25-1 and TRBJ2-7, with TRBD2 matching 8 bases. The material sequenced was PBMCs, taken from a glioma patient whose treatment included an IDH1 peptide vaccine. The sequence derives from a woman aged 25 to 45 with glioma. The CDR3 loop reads CASSEYSGGAYEQYF. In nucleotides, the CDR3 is TGTGCCAGCAGTGAATATTCGGGGGGGGCCTACGAGCAGTACTTC.